The T cell receptor (beta chain) described here comes from a study of response to subunit inactivated influenza vaccine. Study-wide results and limits: It was suggested by the authors that few new T cells are recruited by each seasonal influenza vaccination.

TCRdb reanalysed the RT-PCR reads using MiXCR and keeps one entry per CDR3 protein. The repertoire consists of approximately 570,000 distinct CDR3 sequences, with 7.6% occurring once and the leading ten covering under 15%. This clonotype was detected many times. Its specificity is not known. The origin of this receptor is a man aged 45 to 70 who received an inactivated influenza vaccine. This specimen was PBMCs from blood, taken 23 to 25 months after vaccination.

CDR3 sequence: CASSLRSQETQYF. As DNA, the CDR3 is TGTGCCAGCAGTTTAAGGAGTCAAGAGACCCAGTACTTC. The chain recombines TRBV12-3 or TRBV12-4 with TRBJ2-5; no definite D call. V was trimmed by 2 bases and J by 2 bases, leaving 6 bases between them. The CDR3 length is 13 residues.